What follows are 21 T cell receptor beta chains derived from one specimen sequenced in a study of post-analysis software for immune sequencing data. Study findings and constraints: In patients, about 5 TRBV segments were more frequent than in controls, with TRBV5-6, TRBV5-1 and TRBV20-1 among them.

These receptors' targets are unknown. Tagging with unique molecular identifiers was a feature of the TCR beta cDNA libraries. In TCRdb, the PCR reads were re-called with MiXCR into one record per CDR3 protein. The profile covers roughly 800,000 distinct CDR3 sequences, with approximately 50% appearing a single time and about 4.5% taken by the ten largest. What was sequenced was blood. These receptors were collected from a girl aged 5-17 years with multiple sclerosis.

The genes are TRBV27 and TRBJ2-1; a weak D match, TRBD2 (6 bases). The CDR3 totals 15 residues. CDR1 is MNHEY and CDR2 is SMNVEV in the germline V gene (reference sequence). Between the trimmed V and J ends, which lost 3 bases and 7 bases, there was a span of 16 bases. CDR3: CASSFGGIARNEQFF. CDR3 in DNA: TGTGCCAGCAGTTTTGGCGGGATCGCCCGGAATGAGCAGTTCTTC.

This clonotype was seen a handful of times. This chain joins TRBV5-1 and TRBJ2-5, with 8 nucleotides matching TRBD1. CDR3 size: 13 residues. CDR1 SGHRS and CDR2 YFSETQ come from the germline V gene. Germline trimming cut 4 bases from V and 5 bases from J; bases unmatched to any gene: 4. The CDR3, as DNA: TGCGCCAGCAGCGGGACAGGCTTCGAGACCCAGTACTTC. Its protein product is CASSGTGFETQYF.

V is TRBV2 and J is TRBJ1-2; D may be TRBD1 (6 bases). Trimming pared 6 bases from V and 0 bases from J, leaving 14 bases between. The CDR3 has 15 amino acids. The V gene's germline CDR1 is SNHLY and CDR2 FYNNEI. The CDR3 DNA follows: TGTGCCAGCAGGGACGGGACACTCGCTAACTATGGCTACACCTTC. Protein sequence: CASRDGTLANYGYTF.

This clonotype was picked up a small number of times. The chain couples TRBV9 to TRBJ1-6, with D tentatively TRBD1 (5 bases). CDR1 is SGDLS and CDR2 is YYNGEE in the germline V gene. Trimming took off 6 bases at V and 1 base at J, with 8 bases between the two ends. The CDR3 totals 14 residues. CDR3 bases: TGTGCCAGCACCAGGGCGTCCTATAATTCACCCCTCCACTTT. This codes for CASTRASYNSPLHF.

This clonotype was seen a handful of times. V usage is TRBV29-1 and J usage is TRBJ1-5; 10 bases line up with TRBD1. V shed 6 bases, J shed 4 bases, and the junction held 6 bases outside the gene matches. The CDR3 has 14 residues. Per the germline V gene, CDR1 is SQVTM and CDR2 is ANQGSEA. The CDR3 here is CSVGGQGINQPQHF. The CDR3 nucleotides are TGCAGCGTCGGGGGACAGGGGATAAATCAGCCCCAGCATTTT.

The chain uses TRBV5-1 and TRBJ2-6, with D possibly TRBD2 on 6 matching bases. Trimming stripped 3 bases from V and 2 bases from J, with 12 bases between. The germline gives CDR1 SGHRS, CDR2 YFSETQ. The CDR3 is made up of 16 amino acids. The CDR3 sequence is CASSSEGWTGANVLTF. CDR3 bases: TGCGCCAGCAGCTCGGAGGGGTGGACTGGGGCCAACGTCCTGACTTTC.

The chain has TRBV20-1 and TRBJ2-7; D not resolved. V was cut by 0 bases and J by 4 bases, with 19 bases left in between. The germline V gene has CDR1 DFQATT and CDR2 SNEGSKA (reference sequence). The CDR3 is 16 amino acids. CDR3: CSARDTRLTHGYEQYF. The CDR3, as DNA: TGCAGTGCTAGAGATACGAGGCTGACCCACGGTTACGAGCAGTACTTC.

The J gene is TRBJ2-7, the V gene TRBV13; perhaps TRBD1 as D (5 bases). V lost 5 bases to trimming and J lost 0 bases, with 8 bases between them. CDR3 length: 13 amino acids. The germline V gene has CDR1 PRHDT and CDR2 FYEKMQ (reference sequence). CDR3 nucleotide sequence: TGTGCCAGCAGCCGCAGGGCCTCCTACGAGCAGTACTTC. This encodes CASSRRASYEQYF. The full variable domain, its missing parts supplied by reference TRBV13 and TRBJ2-7, is AAGVIQSPRHLIKEKRETATLKCYPIPRHDTVYWYQQGPGQDPQFLISFYEKMQSDKGSIPDRFSAQQFSDYHSELNMSSLELGDSALYFCASSRRASYEQYFGPGTRLTVT.

CDR3 sequence: CASSQDLSGGSPTNEKLFF. The CDR3 DNA reads TGCGCCAGCAGCCAAGATCTTAGCGGGGGCAGTCCAACTAATGAAAAACTGTTTTTT. The V call is TRBV4-1, the J call TRBJ1-4, with D possibly TRBD1 on 6 matching bases. The CDR3 extends over 19 amino acids. Germline V gene data show CDR1 as MGHRA and CDR2 as YSYEKL. Between the trimmed V and J ends, which lost 0 bases and 0 bases, there was a span of 17 bases.

The chain recombines TRBV15 with TRBJ2-7; 10 bases match TRBD2. The ends lost 9 bases at V and 4 bases at J; junction bases unmatched: 12. This CDR3 has 15 residues. CDR1 is LNHNV, CDR2 YYDKDF, per germline (reference sequence). The CDR3 here is CATQASGGPRYEQYF. The CDR3 DNA reads as TGTGCCACGCAGGCTAGCGGGGGACCCCGATACGAGCAGTACTTC.

This clonotype was found a few times. The rearrangement joins TRBV23-1 to TRBJ1-5; the D gene is possibly TRBD1 (5 bases). TRBV23-1 is an ORF for which the function is uncertain. This CDR3 region has 14 residues. The germline V and J ends were trimmed by 4 bases and 2 bases, with 9 bases remaining between them. The CDR3 sequence is CASSRGDGNQPQHF. CDR3 sequence (DNA): TGCGCCAGCAGTCGCGGGGACGGCAATCAGCCCCAGCATTTT.

This chain connects TRBV5-4 to TRBJ2-7; TRBD1 matches at 7 bases. The CDR3 contains 16 residues. Germline V CDR1 and CDR2: SGHNT, YYREEE (reference sequence). V lost 0 bases, J lost 2 bases, and 8 bases stayed unmatched. CDR3 residues: CASSLDFGQEPYEQYF. CDR3 sequence (DNA): TGTGCCAGCAGCTTGGACTTTGGACAGGAACCCTACGAGCAGTACTTC.

This clonotype was observed a few times. This chain uses TRBV20-1 with TRBJ2-2; D remains unclear. V was clipped by 3 bases and J by 4 bases, with 12 bases between them. Per the germline V gene, CDR1 is DFQATT and CDR2 is SNEGSKA (reference sequence). This CDR3 contains 14 residues. The CDR3 bases are TGCAGTGCTAGGACTCAACTCATCACCGGGGAGCTGTTTTTT. Its translation is CSARTQLITGELFF.

The chain uses TRBV20-1 and TRBJ2-5, with 8 bases that match TRBD2. The CDR3 contains 15 residues. The V segment lost 1 base and the J segment 4 bases; nucleotides outside the gene matches: 8. CDR1 is DFQATT and CDR2 is SNEGSKA in the germline V gene (reference sequence). This chain's CDR3 is CSARVNSGRAETQYF. CDR3 bases: TGCAGTGCTAGAGTCAACAGCGGGAGAGCAGAGACCCAGTACTTC.

The chain couples TRBV20-1 to TRBJ2-1, with D maybe TRBD2 (6 bases). There are 13 residues in the CDR3. Germline V gene sequence: CDR1 DFQATT, CDR2 SNEGSKA (reference sequence). Trimming shortened V by 3 bases and J by 7 bases, and 13 bases separated the two germline ends. CDR3 nucleotides: TGCAGTGCTAGGGGCGGACTAACTAATGAGCAGTTCTTC. Its protein product is CSARGGLTNEQFF.

The V gene is TRBV2, the J gene TRBJ2-5; TRBD1 matches 7 bases. Germline CDR1 and CDR2: SNHLY and FYNNEI. CDR3 size: 15 residues. The V segment lost 6 bases and the J segment 9 bases; nucleotides outside the gene matches: 16. The CDR3 is CASRKDRAFRESQYF. Here the CDR3 DNA reads TGTGCCAGCAGGAAAGACAGGGCTTTCAGGGAGTCCCAGTACTTC.

This clonotype was observed at least ten times. The CDR3 DNA is TGCAGTGCTAGAGATACCAAAAGGGACTACCAAGAGACCCAGTACTTC. Protein sequence: CSARDTKRDYQETQYF. The V and J genes are TRBV20-1 and TRBJ2-5, with D maybe TRBD2 (6 bases). Trimming removed 0 bases from V and 0 bases from J, with 14 bases in between. Germline CDR1 DFQATT, CDR2 SNEGSKA (reference sequence). The CDR3 has 16 residues.

This clonotype was seen a few times. A read error is likely, as this CDR3 ends without the conserved phenylalanine or tryptophan. The J gene is TRBJ2-1, the V gene TRBV29-1; 7 bases are a match to TRBD1. This CDR3 comprises 11 residues. CDR1 and CDR2 from the germline V gene are SQVTM and ANQGSEA. In DNA form, the CDR3 reads TGCGTGGGGACAGTTTATAATGAGCAGTTCTTA. Residues: CVGTVYNEQFL.

The rearrangement joins TRBV9 to TRBJ2-5; D is unclear. The CDR3 is 15 amino acids. V lost 0 bases and J 1 base, leaving 10 bases between the germline ends. The germline gives CDR1 SGDLS, CDR2 YYNGEE. For the CDR3, the DNA is TGTGCCAGCAGCGTAGGTGGGCCGAGCCAAGAGACCCAGTACTTC. Encoded protein: CASSVGGPSQETQYF.

The CDR3 bases are TGTGCCAGCAGTTTAGGTAGACAAAGACGGGGAAGGGAAGGCCACGAGCAGTACTTC. Protein sequence: CASSLGRQRRGREGHEQYF. V and J are TRBV12-3 or TRBV12-4 and TRBJ2-7, with D possibly being TRBD2 (5 bases). CDR3 length: 19 residues. The V and J ends lost 1 base and 5 bases respectively, with 27 bases between them.

The chain has TRBV5-1 and TRBJ2-1; the match to TRBD2 covers 7 bases. This CDR3 contains 17 residues. The V segment lost 1 base and the J segment 0 bases; nucleotides outside the gene matches: 7. CDR1 and CDR2 from the germline V gene are SGHRS and YFSETQ. The CDR3 is CASSLRAGVSSYNEQFF. CDR3 nucleotides: TGCGCCAGCAGCTTGAGGGCGGGAGTGAGCTCCTACAATGAGCAGTTCTTC.